This entry is about one TCR beta chain. No antigen is known for it. The sample originates from a study of T cells in Graves' hyperthyroidism and ophthalmopathy. Study results and caveats: Stable hyperthyroidism was told apart from ophthalmopathy by a model built on 13 V-J features.

Amplification targeted TCR beta CDR3 regions from RNA transcripts. Primed by the HTBI set, a first-round RT-PCR was run on the TCR CDR3. TCRdb passed the multiplex PCR reads through MiXCR, listing each CDR3 protein once. There are around 600,000 distinct CDR3 sequences in the sample; about 45% occur only once, and less than 9% lies in the top ten. Sequencing was carried out using peripheral blood or thyroid tissue (not recorded which). The TCR was taken from an adult man with Graves' disease, either hyperthyroidism or ophthalmopathy (not recorded which).

The DNA of the CDR3 is TGTGCCAGCAGCGCCCAGGGGATGAGTGGTGAAAAACTGTTTTTT. Residues: CASSAQGMSGEKLFF. The chain joins TRBV9 to TRBJ1-4; the D gene is possibly TRBD1 (6 bases). V shed 3 bases and J shed 7 bases, with 16 bases lying between them. The germline CDR1 and CDR2 sequences are SGDLS and YYNGEE. CDR3 length equals 15 residues.